A single sample is the source of the 8 T cell receptor beta chains below, sequenced in a study of blood T cell repertoires in COVID-19. Method: immunoSEQ multiplex PCR; TCRdb's copy keeps in-frame clones and lacks some. The sample has 260,000 or so clones, around four fifths seen once. The specimen sequenced was PBMCs or T cells enriched from blood (not recorded which). The receptors were gathered from a woman between 40 and 50 years old who had been exposed to COVID-19.

The gene calls are TRBV4-3 and TRBJ1-1; TRBD1 matches 8 bases. This CDR3 is built from 14 residues. V gave up 2 bases and J gave up 4 bases; unmatched junction bases: 3. Germline loops: CDR1 LGHNA, CDR2 YSLEER. The CDR3 sequence: CASSQRTGGTEAFF. As DNA, the CDR3 is TGCGCCAGCAGCCAACGTACAGGGGGCACTGAAGCTTTCTTT.

The chain recombines TRBV2 with TRBJ2-5, with a tentative D call TRBD1 (5 bases). Germline V gene lookup returns CDR1 SNHLY and CDR2 FYNNEI. The CDR3 contains 10 residues. V lost 8 bases and J 7 bases, leaving 8 bases between the germline ends. CDR3 in DNA: TGTGCCAGCTACCAGGGGACCCAGTACTTC. It yields the protein CASYQGTQYF.

This chain uses TRBV5-1 with TRBJ2-4; 8 positions agree with TRBD1. Germline V gene lookup returns CDR1 SGHRS and CDR2 YFSETQ. The ends lost 0 bases at V and 8 bases at J; junction bases unmatched: 10. The CDR3 has 16 amino acids. The CDR3 region is CASSLGQGLKWDIQYF. The CDR3 nucleotides read TGCGCCAGCAGCTTGGGACAGGGGTTGAAGTGGGACATTCAGTACTTC.

The CDR3 region has the DNA TGTGCCAGCAGCCAAGAACTCGCTAGCACAGATACGCAGTATTTT. It translates to CASSQELASTDTQYF. V usage is TRBV4-2 and J usage is TRBJ2-3; D is ambiguous. In germline, CDR1 is LGHNA, CDR2 YNFKEQ. V dropped 0 bases and J dropped 0 bases, with 7 bases sitting between them. This CDR3 region has 15 residues.

The chain joins TRBV28 to TRBJ1-3; D ambiguous. Deletions cut 4 bases from V and 8 bases from J, with 15 bases between. The CDR3 is 14 residues long. Germline lookup yields CDR1 MDHEN and CDR2 SYDVKM. The CDR3 reads CASSSEGDWDTIYF. The CDR3, as DNA: TGTGCCAGCAGTTCAGAGGGAGATTGGGACACCATATATTTT.

The chain combines TRBV2 with TRBJ1-5; D not resolved. The CDR3 consists of 13 residues. CDR1 is SNHLY, CDR2 FYNNEI, per germline. V lost 5 bases to trimming and J lost 6 bases, with 11 bases between them. DNA of the CDR3: TGTGCCAGCAGTCATGGGGAGGTTCAGCCCCAGCATTTT. It specifies CASSHGEVQPQHF. Based on the CDR3 plus reference TRBV2 and TRBJ1-5, the full variable domain is EPEVTQTPSHQVTQMGQEVILRCVPISNHLYFYWYRQILGQKVEFLVSFYNNEISEKSEIFDDQFSVERPDGSNFTLKIRSTKLEDSAMYFCASSHGEVQPQHFGDGTRLSIL.

The rearrangement joins TRBV18 to TRBJ1-6; D may be TRBD1 (6 bases). Germline-derived CDR1 and CDR2 are KGHSH and LQKENI. Trimming removed 4 bases at V and 0 bases at J, with 16 bases between. There are 18 residues in the CDR3. The CDR3 loop reads CASSRDTLPSSYNSPLHF. Written as DNA, the CDR3 is TGTGCCAGCTCACGGGACACTCTGCCCAGCTCCTATAATTCACCCCTCCACTTT.

This clone was picked up one time. The J gene is TRBJ2-1, the V gene TRBV5-1, with 9 bases fitting TRBD2. V shed 0 bases and J 6 bases; nucleotides not matched to a gene: 13. This CDR3 has 18 amino acids. CDR1 and CDR2 from the germline V gene are SGHRS and YFSETQ. The chain's CDR3 is CASSLVRGGSSMGNEQFF. CDR3 coding DNA: TGCGCCAGCAGCTTGGTGCGGGGGGGCAGTTCGATGGGCAATGAGCAGTTCTTC.